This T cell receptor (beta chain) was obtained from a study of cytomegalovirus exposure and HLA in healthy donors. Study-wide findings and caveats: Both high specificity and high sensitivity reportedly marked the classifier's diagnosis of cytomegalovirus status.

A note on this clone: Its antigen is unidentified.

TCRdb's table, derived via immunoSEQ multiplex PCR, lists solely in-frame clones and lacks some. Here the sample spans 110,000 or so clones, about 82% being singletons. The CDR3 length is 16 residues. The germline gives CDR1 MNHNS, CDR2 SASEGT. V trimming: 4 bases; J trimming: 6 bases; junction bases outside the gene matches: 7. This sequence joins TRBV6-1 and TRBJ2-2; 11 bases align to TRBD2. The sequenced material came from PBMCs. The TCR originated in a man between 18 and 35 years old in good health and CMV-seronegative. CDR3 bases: TGTGCCAGCAGTGTATCTAGCGGGAGGTTCGCCGGGGAGCTGTTTTTT. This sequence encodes CASSVSSGRFAGELFF.